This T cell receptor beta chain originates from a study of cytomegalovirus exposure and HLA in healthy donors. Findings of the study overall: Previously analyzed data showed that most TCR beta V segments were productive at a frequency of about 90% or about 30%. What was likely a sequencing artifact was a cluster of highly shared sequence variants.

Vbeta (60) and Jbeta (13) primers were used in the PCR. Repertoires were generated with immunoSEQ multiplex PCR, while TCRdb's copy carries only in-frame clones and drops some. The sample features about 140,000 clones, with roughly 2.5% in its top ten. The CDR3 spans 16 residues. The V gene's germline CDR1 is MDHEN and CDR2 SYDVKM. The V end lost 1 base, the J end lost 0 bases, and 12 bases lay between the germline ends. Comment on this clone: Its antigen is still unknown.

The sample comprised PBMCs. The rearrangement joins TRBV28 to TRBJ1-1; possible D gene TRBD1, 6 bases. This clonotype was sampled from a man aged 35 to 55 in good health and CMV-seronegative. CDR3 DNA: TGTGCCAGCAGTTTATACAGGGATTACTTGAACACTGAAGCTTTCTTT. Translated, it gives CASSLYRDYLNTEAFF.